This entry lists 24 T cell receptor beta chains sequenced from one sample in a study of a mutant IDH1 vaccine in newly diagnosed glioma. The time point: week 11, during vaccination. A single vaccine dose contained 300 ug of mutant IDH1 20-mer peptide, and topical imiquimod was used with it. Produced via immunoSEQ multiplex PCR; TCRdb's table is partial and in-frame only. The sample lists around 130,000 clones; roughly 78% were seen once. The antigens these receptors bind are not known. Sequenced material: PBMCs, taken from a glioma patient whose treatment included an IDH1 peptide vaccine. These receptors came from a man in his forties with glioma.

CDR3 bases: TGTGCCAGCAGTTACCAGTCATATAGGGATGAGCAGTTCTTC. Protein: CASSYQSYRDEQFF. The V call is TRBV6-5, the J call TRBJ2-1, with D unclear. Per the germline V gene, CDR1 is MNHEY and CDR2 is SVGAGI. Between the trimmed V and J ends, which lost 2 bases and 8 bases, there was a span of 13 bases. CDR3 size: 14 residues.

This clone was seen a few times. This chain connects TRBV10-3 to TRBJ1-2; TRBD1 agrees at 10 bases. In germline, CDR1 is ENHRY, CDR2 SYGVKD. The CDR3 extends over 15 amino acids. The ends lost 6 bases at V and 7 bases at J; junction bases unmatched: 11. CDR3: CAISQTTGGFGGYTF. The DNA of the CDR3 is TGTGCCATCAGCCAAACGACAGGGGGCTTCGGTGGCTACACCTTC.

This clone has just a few counts. The chain employs TRBV27 and TRBJ1-2; perhaps TRBD1 as D (5 bases). CDR3 length: 13 residues. CDR1 and CDR2 (germline): MNHEY, SMNVEV (reference sequence). V lost 3 bases to trimming and J lost 4 bases, with 9 bases between them. CDR3 DNA sequence: TGTGCCAGCAGTTTGGGACGGCTCTATGGCTACACCTTC. Translated, it gives CASSLGRLYGYTF.

The CDR3: CASSYGTNYGYTF. DNA of the CDR3: TGTGCCAGCAGTTACGGGACTAACTATGGCTACACCTTC. The chain employs TRBV6-5 and TRBJ1-2; D not resolved. CDR3 size: 13 residues. The V end was cut by 2 bases, the J end by 0 bases, with 4 bases between. Germline CDR1 reads MNHEY; CDR2 reads SVGAGI.

The chain links TRBV27 to TRBJ2-7, with 11 bases fitting TRBD1. Trimming at V came to 2 bases and at J to 4 bases, leaving 7 bases not matched to a gene. The germline V gene has CDR1 MNHEY and CDR2 SMNVEV (reference sequence). The CDR3 has 16 residues. This CDR3 is CASSLGGQGVGYEQYF. The CDR3 DNA is TGTGCCAGCAGTTTAGGGGGACAGGGGGTAGGTTACGAGCAGTACTTC.

V usage is TRBV11-3 and J usage is TRBJ1-2, with unresolved D. The CDR3 runs to 15 residues. Trimming pared 4 bases from V and 4 bases from J, leaving 16 bases between. In germline, CDR1 is SGHNT, CDR2 YENEEA. Written as DNA, the CDR3 is TGTGCCAGCAGCTCAGGACCCACCGAAGGCTATGGCTACACCTTC. Translating gives CASSSGPTEGYGYTF.

In this sample, this clone turned up once. This sequence joins TRBV7-2 and TRBJ2-1; 8 nucleotides match TRBD1. Germline V CDR1 and CDR2: SGHTA, FQGNSA. The CDR3 totals 16 residues. Trimming at V came to 0 bases and at J to 1 base, leaving 2 bases not matched to a gene. The CDR3 nucleotides are TGTGCCAGCAGCTTAGCCCAGGGGGCGTCCTACAATGAGCAGTTCTTC. Its translation is CASSLAQGASYNEQFF.

This chain joins TRBV10-1 and TRBJ2-5, with D tentatively TRBD2 (7 bases). The germline V gene has CDR1 WNHNN and CDR2 SYGVQD (reference sequence). The CDR3 runs 15 residues. Trimming stripped 8 bases from V and 1 base from J, with 17 bases between. CDR3 in DNA: TGCGCCAGCGCCCTCGGGGGGCCCACCCAAGAGACCCAGTACTTC. Its translation: CASALGGPTQETQYF.

The V gene is TRBV30, the J gene TRBJ1-2; 7 nucleotides align to TRBD1. Trimming took 2 bases from V and 4 from J; bases not matched to a gene: 7. CDR1 is GTSNPN, CDR2 SVGIG, per germline (reference sequence). The CDR3 extends over 14 amino acids. CDR3 in amino acids: CAWSPVTGFYGYTF. The DNA for the CDR3 is TGTGCCTGGAGTCCGGTGACAGGGTTCTATGGCTACACCTTC.

The J gene is TRBJ2-7, the V gene TRBV27, with 11 bases lining up with TRBD1. Germline V lookup: CDR1 MNHEY, CDR2 SMNVEV (reference sequence). This CDR3 spans 15 amino acids. Trimming took 5 bases from V and 3 from J; bases not matched to a gene: 6. The CDR3: CASSAGQGGIYEQYF. In DNA form, the CDR3 reads TGTGCCAGCAGTGCGGGACAGGGGGGAATCTACGAGCAGTACTTC.

Only one count was recorded for this clone. The gene calls are TRBV25-1 and TRBJ2-1, with TRBD1 as a possible D gene (6 bases). The length of the CDR3 is 18 residues. Trimming took 3 bases from V and 3 from J, leaving 21 bases between them. Looked up from germline, CDR1 is MGHDK and CDR2 is SYGVNS. The CDR3 region is CASSDNRALLDSYNEQFF. As DNA, the CDR3 is TGTGCCAGCAGTGACAATAGGGCCCTACTGGACAGCTACAATGAGCAGTTCTTC.

The chain combines TRBV7-2 with TRBJ1-2, with TRBD1 identical over 10 bases. The CDR3 consists of 16 residues. The V and J ends lost 2 bases and 1 base, in that order; junction bases with no gene match: 4. CDR1 is SGHTA and CDR2 is FQGNSA in the germline V gene. CDR3 region: CASSLTGTGDNYGYTF. The CDR3 bases are TGTGCCAGCAGCTTAACCGGGACAGGGGATAACTATGGCTACACCTTC.

The chain recombines TRBV27 with TRBJ1-5; D is ambiguous. The germline V gene encodes CDR1 MNHEY and CDR2 SMNVEV (reference sequence). The V gene lost 4 bases and the J gene lost 3 bases, with 10 bases spanning the gap. This CDR3 has 14 amino acids. For the CDR3, the DNA is TGTGCCAGCAGTTCGCGACTACCCAATCAGCCCCAGCATTTT. It is translated as CASSSRLPNQPQHF.

The gene calls are TRBV5-6 and TRBJ2-5; D may correspond to TRBD1 or TRBD2 (5 bases each). CDR1 SGHDT and CDR2 YYEEEE come from the germline V gene. V shed 0 bases and J shed 2 bases, with 14 bases lying between them. The CDR3 has 16 residues. CDR3 sequence reads: CASSLGRGYLQETQYF. The DNA for the CDR3 is TGTGCCAGCAGCTTGGGCCGGGGCTACCTTCAAGAGACCCAGTACTTC.

The rearrangement joins TRBV5-1 to TRBJ1-3; perhaps TRBD1 as D (5 bases). The CDR3 is made up of 15 amino acids. The V gene's germline CDR1 is SGHRS and CDR2 YFSETQ. V dropped 0 bases and J dropped 2 bases, with 9 bases sitting between them. CDR3 in amino acids: CASSLGGSTGNTIYF. In nucleotides, the CDR3 is TGCGCCAGCAGCTTGGGGGGCAGCACTGGAAACACCATATATTTT.

The chain couples TRBV6-5 to TRBJ1-2; no reliable D call. Per the germline V gene, CDR1 is MNHEY and CDR2 is SVGAGI. The V gene lost 2 bases and the J gene lost 6 bases, with 10 bases spanning the gap. This CDR3 spans 13 amino acids. DNA of the CDR3: TGTGCCAGCAGTTACGAGGGATCTGATGGCTACACCTTC. It encodes CASSYEGSDGYTF.

In this sample, this clone turned up once. V gene TRBV9 combines with J gene TRBJ2-1, with 8 bases matching TRBD1. CDR1 is SGDLS and CDR2 is YYNGEE in the germline V gene. This CDR3 has 15 amino acids. V trimming: 4 bases; J trimming: 7 bases; junction bases outside the gene matches: 10. In nucleotides, the CDR3 is TGTGCCAGCAGCTACGGGGCAGGGGGCATGAATGAGCAGTTCTTC. The encoded protein is CASSYGAGGMNEQFF.

This clone was detected a few times. The junction departs from the called germline gene at one end, perhaps through a read error. The identical CDR3 is also encoded by other nucleotide sequences in the sample. The chain is built from TRBV7-9 and TRBJ1-5; D remains unclear. The germline V gene has CDR1 SEHNR and CDR2 FQNEAQ (reference sequence). This CDR3 comprises 15 residues. Here the CDR3 DNA reads TGTGCCAGCAGCCTAGCAGGAGATAGCAATCAGCCCCAGCATTTT. This gives the protein CASSLAGDSNQPQHF.

The V and J genes are TRBV5-4 and TRBJ2-1; no reliable D call. Trimming cost V 4 bases and J 9 bases, with 11 bases left between them. CDR1 and CDR2 (germline): SGHNT, YYREEE (reference sequence). The CDR3 extends over 12 amino acids. This CDR3 reads CASSLPLGEQFF. CDR3 bases: TGTGCCAGCAGCCTACCCCTCGGTGAGCAGTTCTTC.

This chain links TRBV5-1 with TRBJ2-5; D gene unclear. This CDR3 has 13 amino acids. Between the trimmed V and J ends, which lost 0 bases and 1 base, there was a span of 4 bases. The germline V gene encodes CDR1 SGHRS and CDR2 YFSETQ. CDR3 protein: CASSLAFQETQYF. The CDR3 DNA sequence: TGCGCCAGCAGCTTGGCCTTCCAAGAGACCCAGTACTTC.

V gene TRBV30 combines with J gene TRBJ2-1; possibly TRBD1 for D (6 bases). The CDR3 consists of 12 residues. The V gene lost 3 bases and the J gene lost 13 bases, with 16 bases spanning the gap. Germline CDR1 reads GTSNPN; CDR2 reads SVGIG (reference sequence). Written as DNA, the CDR3 is TGTGCCTGGAGCTTCCAGCAGGGGTCCCAGTTCTTC. This gives the protein CAWSFQQGSQFF.

The chain couples TRBV7-6 to TRBJ1-6, with D unresolved. V gave up 5 bases and J gave up 7 bases, with 9 bases separating them. In germline, CDR1 is SGHVS, CDR2 FNYEAQ. CDR3 length: 13 residues. The CDR3 here is CASSPLQNSPLHF. The DNA for the CDR3 is TGTGCCAGCAGCCCTTTACAGAATTCACCCCTCCACTTT. The full variable domain, with the rest looked up from reference TRBV7-6 and TRBJ1-6, is GAGVSQSPRYKVTKRGQDVALRCDPISGHVSLYWYRQALGQGPEFLTYFNYEAQQDKSGLPNDRFSAERPEGSISTLTIQRTEQRDSAMYRCASSPLQNSPLHFGNGTRLTVT.

This clone was observed once. The rearrangement uses TRBV7-6 and TRBJ2-7; perhaps TRBD1 as D (6 bases). Per the germline V gene, CDR1 is SGHVS and CDR2 is FNYEAQ. The length of the CDR3 is 13 residues. The ends were cut back, 4 bases at V and 2 bases at J, with 9 bases in the middle. This CDR3 reads CASSSTGTYEQYF. The CDR3 region has the DNA TGTGCCAGCAGCTCGACAGGAACCTACGAGCAGTACTTC.

The chain has TRBV7-2 and TRBJ1-5; D unclear. The V gene's germline CDR1 is SGHTA and CDR2 FQGNSA. CDR3 length equals 13 residues. Trimming took off 1 base at V and 7 bases at J, with 8 bases between the two ends. The DNA for the CDR3 is TGTGCCAGCAGCTTAGAGTACAGACAGCCCCAGCATTTT. Residues: CASSLEYRQPQHF.